The 27 T cell receptor beta chains given below trace back to one sample, sequenced in a study of CD8+ T cells in alopecia areata. Noted treatment: oral pan-JAK inhibitor, 5-10 mg twice daily. Following extraction, RNA underwent reverse transcription to cDNA, which served as the sequencing template. Method: immunoSEQ multiplex PCR; TCRdb's copy keeps in-frame clones and lacks some. The sample contains 150,000 to 200,000 clones, 50% to 70% of which appear only once. The sample here was CD4+ T cells sorted from blood, taken around week 49, from a patient treated with tofacitinib. These TCRs come from a human donor with alopecia areata.

The gene calls are TRBV5-1 and TRBJ2-7; D not certain. Germline lookup yields CDR1 SGHRS and CDR2 YFSETQ. Trimming cost V 0 bases and J 2 bases, with 9 bases left between them. The CDR3 totals 14 residues. The DNA for the CDR3 is TGCGCCAGCAGCTTGGGACGGACGACCTACGAGCAGTACTTC. This translates into CASSLGRTTYEQYF.

The gene calls are TRBV13 and TRBJ2-1; 14 bases match TRBD2. The CDR3 runs 17 residues. The V segment lost 4 bases and the J segment 7 bases; nucleotides outside the gene matches: 9. From germline, CDR1 is PRHDT and CDR2 FYEKMQ (reference sequence). The CDR3 nucleotides read TGTGCCAGCAGCTCCTCGACGACTAGCGGGGGGGCGAATGAGCAGTTCTTC. Protein product: CASSSSTTSGGANEQFF.

The chain is built from TRBV30 and TRBJ1-2; no clear D gene. The length of the CDR3 is 14 residues. Per germline, CDR1 GTSNPN and CDR2 SVGIG (reference sequence). The V and J ends lost 2 bases and 4 bases respectively, with 14 bases between them. Here the CDR3 DNA reads TGTGCCTGGAGTCGGAGGGCTGTTGCCTATGGCTACACCTTC. It yields the protein CAWSRRAVAYGYTF.

The chain links TRBV5-6 to TRBJ2-4; D unresolved. Trimming left V 4 bases short and J 0 bases short, with 14 bases between. Germline V gene lookup returns CDR1 SGHDT and CDR2 YYEEEE. This CDR3 is 16 amino acids long. CDR3 sequence: CASSPVGSIAKNIQYF. The DNA for the CDR3 is TGTGCCAGCAGCCCGGTCGGTTCGATAGCCAAAAACATTCAGTACTTC.

V and J are TRBV7-2 and TRBJ1-6, with D perhaps matching TRBD1 (5 bases). CDR1 is SGHTA, CDR2 FQGNSA, per germline. The germline V and J ends were trimmed by 3 bases and 5 bases, with 8 bases remaining between them. This CDR3 has 14 residues. The CDR3 DNA sequence: TGTGCCAGCAGCTTCGGGGCGCATAATTCACCCCTCCACTTT. Translated: CASSFGAHNSPLHF.

This chain connects TRBV6-6 to TRBJ1-2; TRBD1 agrees at 11 bases. CDR3 length equals 16 residues. V was clipped by 5 bases and J by 0 bases; unmatched bases: 5. Germline V CDR1 and CDR2: MNHNY, SVGAGI (reference sequence). The CDR3 sequence: CASSGQGATSNYGYTF. DNA of the CDR3: TGTGCCAGCAGTGGACAGGGGGCCACTTCTAACTATGGCTACACCTTC.

This clone was detected a few times. J is TRBJ2-7 and V is TRBV12-5; weak D call: TRBD1 (6 bases). V was clipped by 5 bases and J by 12 bases, with 14 bases between them. CDR3 length: 11 amino acids. Germline CDR1 reads LGHNT; CDR2 reads FRNRAP. In nucleotides, the CDR3 is TGTGCTAGTGGTATCAGGGGCCCCTCGTACTTC. Its protein is CASGIRGPSYF.

This clone was observed a single time. The V and J genes are TRBV7-3 and TRBJ2-2; D gene unclear. With 0 bases removed from V and 6 bases from J, the gap between germline ends came to 5 bases. Germline CDR1 and CDR2: SGHTA and FQGTGA. The CDR3 sequence is 13 residues long. CDR3 sequence reads: CASSLTGSGELFF. In DNA, the CDR3 is TGTGCCAGCAGCTTAACAGGTTCCGGGGAGCTGTTTTTT. Complete variable domain (other parts from reference TRBV7-3 and TRBJ2-2): GAGVSQTPSNKVTEKGKYVELRCDPISGHTALYWYRQSLGQGPEFLIYFQGTGAADDSGLPNDRFFAVRPEGSVSTLKIQRTERGDSAVYLCASSLTGSGELFFGEGSRLTVL.

The genes are TRBV29-1 and TRBJ2-1; 9 bases are a match to TRBD2. The junction had 7 bases not matched to a gene; V was cut back by 4 bases and J by 6 bases. There are 14 residues in the CDR3. Germline V gene sequence: CDR1 SQVTM, CDR2 ANQGSEA. This CDR3 is CSVVGLAGTNEQFF. In DNA, the CDR3 is TGCAGCGTTGTCGGGCTAGCGGGGACCAATGAGCAGTTCTTC.

This rearrangement joins TRBV5-1 to TRBJ2-7; TRBD1 might be the D (5 bases). The V gene's germline CDR1 is SGHRS and CDR2 YFSETQ. Trimming left V 0 bases short and J 7 bases short, with 5 bases between. This CDR3 comprises 11 residues. In nucleotides, the CDR3 is TGCGCCAGCAGCTTGGAGGGGGAGCAGTACTTC. It codes for CASSLEGEQYF.

V usage is TRBV6-6 and J usage is TRBJ2-7, with 11 bases fitting TRBD1. Germline values: CDR1 MNHNY, CDR2 SVGAGI (reference sequence). The CDR3 totals 15 residues. Trimming cost V 7 bases and J 4 bases; bases outside gene matches: 9. In DNA form, the CDR3 reads TGTGCCAGCACCTCACCGGACAGGGGGCTGTACGAGCAGTACTTC. This codes for CASTSPDRGLYEQYF.

The table lists this clone with a few counts. The CDR3 loop is CSVRMTGENEQFF. The CDR3 DNA sequence: TGCAGCGTCCGGATGACAGGGGAGAATGAGCAGTTCTTC. The chain recombines TRBV29-1 with TRBJ2-1; 8 bases line up with TRBD1. CDR1 is SQVTM and CDR2 is ANQGSEA in the germline V gene. CDR3 length equals 13 residues. The V and J ends lost 6 bases and 7 bases, in that order; junction bases with no gene match: 8.

The chain combines TRBV29-1 with TRBJ1-2; no reliable D call. Germline V gene data show CDR1 as SQVTM and CDR2 as ANQGSEA. Deletions cut 7 bases from V and 13 bases from J, with 28 bases between. The CDR3 loop spans 14 amino acids. The CDR3 nucleotides read TGCAGCGATGCCGGTGTGAAGGGAGCCTATGTATCCACCTTC. Translated, it gives CSDAGVKGAYVSTF.

The chain has TRBV29-1 and TRBJ2-7; D is uncertain. CDR3 length equals 10 residues. CDR1 and CDR2 (germline): SQVTM, ANQGSEA. Trimming left V 0 bases short and J 12 bases short, with 9 bases between. CDR3 DNA: TGCAGCGTTGAAGAGGGGTCTCGGTACTTC. It encodes CSVEEGSRYF.

This clone has just a few counts. The V gene is TRBV19, the J gene TRBJ1-3; a possible D gene is TRBD1 (6 bases). This CDR3 region has 15 residues. Germline V lookup: CDR1 LNHDA, CDR2 SQIVND (reference sequence). V dropped 10 bases and J dropped 4 bases, with 20 bases sitting between them. This CDR3 is CATTQNTGTGNTIYF. The CDR3 bases are TGTGCCACCACACAAAATACAGGGACCGGAAACACCATATATTTT.

Worth noting for this clone: Other DNA sequences from this sample encode an identical CDR3 as well. The genes are TRBV6-1 and TRBJ1-6; unclear D gene. Trimming took 0 bases from V and 9 from J, leaving 6 bases between them. The CDR3 runs 13 residues. Looked up from germline, CDR1 is MNHNS and CDR2 is SASEGT. CDR3 sequence (DNA): TGTGCCAGCAGTGAAGCGCGGGGTTCACCCCTCCACTTT. Encoded protein: CASSEARGSPLHF.

V is TRBV6-5 and J is TRBJ2-6; D gene ambiguous. The CDR3 totals 14 residues. Germline CDR1 and CDR2: MNHEY and SVGAGI. V lost 5 bases and J 1 base, leaving 6 bases between the germline ends. The CDR3 loop reads CASSLQSGANVLTF. The CDR3 nucleotides read TGTGCCAGCAGTCTACAATCTGGGGCCAACGTCCTGACTTTC.

The rearrangement joins TRBV5-1 to TRBJ2-5, with D tentatively TRBD1 (8 bases). CDR1 SGHRS and CDR2 YFSETQ come from the germline V gene. V lost 4 bases and J lost 5, with 15 bases in between. The CDR3 is 14 amino acids. The CDR3 DNA is TGCGCCAGCAGCCGAGGACAGGGAGGGGAGACCCAGTACTTC. Its translation: CASSRGQGGETQYF.

The J gene is TRBJ1-1, the V gene TRBV29-1; D gene ambiguous. Trimming took 3 bases from V and 11 from J, leaving 19 bases between them. The CDR3 sequence is 13 residues long. The germline V gene encodes CDR1 SQVTM and CDR2 ANQGSEA. The CDR3 sequence is CSVELQAKRKAFF. CDR3 sequence (DNA): TGCAGCGTTGAGTTGCAGGCCAAGAGGAAGGCTTTCTTT. The full variable domain, its missing parts supplied by reference TRBV29-1 and TRBJ1-1, is SAVISQKPSRDICQRGTSLTIQCQVDSQVTMMFWYRQQPGQSLTLIATANQGSEATYESGFVIDKFPISRPNLTFSTLTVSNMSPEDSSIYLCSVELQAKRKAFFGQGTRLTVV.

The chain couples TRBV10-3 to TRBJ2-5, with no clear D. Per the germline V gene, CDR1 is ENHRY and CDR2 is SYGVKD. The CDR3 is 14 residues long. V gave up 5 bases and J gave up 1 base, with 11 bases separating them. CDR3 residues: CAISNRSPQETQYF. The CDR3 bases are TGTGCCATCAGTAATCGGAGCCCCCAAGAGACCCAGTACTTC.

The chain has TRBV29-1 and TRBJ1-2; D not resolved. Germline CDR1 reads SQVTM; CDR2 reads ANQGSEA. The ends were cut back, 7 bases at V and 4 bases at J, with 13 bases in the middle. This CDR3 is built from 12 residues. The DNA for the CDR3 is TGCAGCGCCGCACGGGCAAGCTATGGCTACACCTTC. Its translation: CSAARASYGYTF.

The rearrangement joins TRBV5-1 to TRBJ2-5; D unresolved. Germline V gene data show CDR1 as SGHRS and CDR2 as YFSETQ. The V gene lost 2 bases and the J gene lost 5 bases, with 7 bases spanning the gap. The CDR3 has 12 amino acids. In DNA form, the CDR3 reads TGCGCCAGCAGCTTCGTCAGGGAGACCCAGTACTTC. This codes for CASSFVRETQYF. The variable domain in full, with the rest retrieved from reference TRBV5-1 and TRBJ2-5, is KAGVTQTPRYLIKTRGQQVTLSCSPISGHRSVSWYQQTPGQGLQFLFEYFSETQRNKGNFPGRFSGRQFSNSRSEMNVSTLELGDSALYLCASSFVRETQYFGPGTRLLVL.

The J gene is TRBJ2-7, the V gene TRBV7-8; tentative D call: TRBD2 (6 bases). Germline V gene sequence: CDR1 SGHVS, CDR2 FQNEAQ. The CDR3 loop spans 15 amino acids. Deletions cut 3 bases from V and 6 bases from J, with 18 bases between. The CDR3 DNA follows: TGTGCCAGCAGCTTGCTTCCCCGGGGAGGTTCCGAGCAGTACTTC. It is translated as CASSLLPRGGSEQYF.

This chain uses TRBV23-1 with TRBJ2-1, with TRBD1 identical over 9 bases. TRBV23-1 counts as an open reading frame of uncertain function. The CDR3 runs to 16 residues. J lost 4 bases, V lost 3 bases, and 7 bases had no gene match. DNA for the CDR3: TGCGCCAGCAGTCACTCGGACAGGGGTACATACAATGAGCAGTTCTTC. It translates to CASSHSDRGTYNEQFF.

CDR3: CSVVPTGKNTGELFF. Written as DNA, the CDR3 is TGCAGCGTTGTCCCTACAGGGAAGAACACCGGGGAGCTGTTTTTT. The chain is built from TRBV29-1 and TRBJ2-2, with D possibly being TRBD1 (6 bases). The V gene's germline CDR1 is SQVTM and CDR2 ANQGSEA. Between the trimmed V and J ends, which lost 4 bases and 1 base, there was a span of 13 bases. The CDR3 length is 15 residues.

The chain couples TRBV7-2 to TRBJ2-7; possible D gene TRBD1, 6 bases. There are 14 residues in the CDR3. Germline V gene data show CDR1 as SGHTA and CDR2 as FQGNSA. With 5 bases removed from V and 2 bases from J, the gap between germline ends came to 13 bases. As DNA, the CDR3 is TGTGCCAGCAGCGGGGGCACTGGGCCCTACGAGCAGTACTTC. Its translation is CASSGGTGPYEQYF.

This chain links TRBV6-5 with TRBJ1-4, with D unresolved. V was clipped by 0 bases and J by 8 bases, with 7 bases between them. Germline CDR1 reads MNHEY; CDR2 reads SVGAGI. The CDR3 totals 13 residues. The CDR3 DNA is TGTGCCAGCAGTTACTCGGGTCTAGAAAAACTGTTTTTT. Translating gives CASSYSGLEKLFF.